Only a few counts were recorded for the clone carrying this TCR beta chain. Its antigen is currently unknown. The CDR3 consists of 17 residues. Germline lookup yields CDR1 MDHEN and CDR2 SYDVKM. The V and J ends lost 6 bases and 3 bases, in that order; junction bases with no gene match: 11. The data were taken from a study of cytomegalovirus exposure and HLA in healthy donors. Study results and limitations: Further analysis was carried out later, and it showed several of the most significant clusters appearing linked to common viral pathogens. In all likelihood, a cluster of highly shared sequence variants was a sequencing artifact. In an earlier analysis, most TCR beta V segments were productive about 87% or about 30% of the time.

13 Jbeta primers and 60 Vbeta primers were used for the PCR. Only in-frame clones appear in the TCRdb table, and some are missing; sequencing was by immunoSEQ multiplex PCR. The sample has approximately 140,000 clones, 82% seen once. Whereas donors were nominally healthy upon sampling, unrecorded immune exposures were probable. The specimen sequenced was PBMCs. The clonotype originates from a male donor in good health and CMV-seronegative. The chain carries TRBV28 and TRBJ2-3, with 11 nucleotides matching TRBD2. As DNA, the CDR3 is TGTGCCAGCAGACTCCCGCTAGCGGGAGGCCAGACAGATACGCAGTATTTT. Translating gives CASRLPLAGGQTDTQYF.